This record looks at one TCR beta chain sequence and its context. This entry is derived from a study of STAT5B mutations in CD4+ large granular lymphocyte leukemia. Healthy controls were blood donor buffy coats. Between the trimmed V and J ends, which lost 1 base and 4 bases, there was a span of 8 bases. Looked up from germline, CDR1 is MGHDK and CDR2 is SYGVNS. There are 13 residues in the CDR3. The repertoire was sequenced with immunoSEQ multiplex PCR; TCRdb's copy has only in-frame clones and lacks some. The table lists fewer than 35,000 clones, less than 80% of them singletons, with around 2.5% in the top ten.

This chain joins TRBV25-1 and TRBJ2-7; maybe TRBD1 (5 bases). The specimen was CD4+ T cells from blood buffy coats. This clonotype was obtained from a human donor in good health. The CDR3 DNA reads TGTGCCAGCAGTGAATCAGGGCTATACGAGCAGTACTTC. Translated: CASSESGLYEQYF.